This T cell receptor beta chain was obtained from a study of control samples from healthy donors and cancer patients. Trimming left V 5 bases short and J 1 base short, with 14 bases between. This CDR3 contains 15 residues. Germline V gene data show CDR1 as SGHTA and CDR2 as FQGTGA. Repertoires were generated with immunoSEQ multiplex PCR, while TCRdb's copy carries only in-frame clones and drops some. Among 30,000 to 40,000 clones listed, roughly 92% were seen once. The clonotype was recovered from a man in his forties with colorectal cancer. The material sequenced was PBMCs. This chain joins TRBV7-3 and TRBJ1-1, with D unresolved. The CDR3 reads CASSLVQVSNTEAFF. CDR3 nucleotides: TGTGCCAGCAGCCTTGTCCAGGTTTCGAACACTGAAGCTTTCTTT. The entire variable domain, with the rest obtained from reference TRBV7-3 and TRBJ1-1, is as follows: GAGVSQTPSNKVTEKGKYVELRCDPISGHTALYWYRQSLGQGPEFLIYFQGTGAADDSGLPNDRFFAVRPEGSVSTLKIQRTERGDSAVYLCASSLVQVSNTEAFFGQGTRLTVV.